This T cell receptor beta chain stems from a study of human T cells and chemical hapten exposure. Study-level information: The study sensitized with 2% DPC on an approximately 2 cm by approximately 2 cm patch of upper inner arm skin.

This sample's time point: patch test 2, 6 weeks after DPC sensitization. This sample's treatment: therapeutic diphenylcyclopropenone sensitization with weekly scalp DPC. Blood collection happened ahead of applying each patch test. Note on this clonotype: Antigen: not known.

Under the authors' procedure: Between roughly 20,000 and 690,600 TCRs appeared in each sample, and the median stood at roughly 100,000. TCRdb redid the calling of the RACE reads with MiXCR, one entry per CDR3 protein. TCRdb's processing, not the study's, gives the V and J calls here. The sample has about 140,000 distinct CDR3 sequences, 10% to 15% seen once. The CDR3 has 14 amino acids. Trimming removed 5 bases from V and 7 bases from J; junction bases left unmatched: 6. Germline lookup yields CDR1 SGHTA and CDR2 FQGNSA. Points from the study as a whole: The donors suffered from alopecia, so their immune response may not match that of healthy people.

This sequence originates from a woman between 45 and 65 years old with alopecia areata. Some clones in this sample may be carry-over from other donors' samples. Sequences were derived from whole blood, sampled in connection with sensitization to the hapten diphenylcyclopropenone (DPC). This rearrangement joins TRBV7-2 to TRBJ2-4; TRBD1 matches at 9 bases. The CDR3 region is CASSPGQGGNIQYF. The CDR3, as DNA: TGTGCCAGCAGCCCGGGACAGGGAGGGAACATTCAGTACTTC.